This T cell receptor beta chain was captured by sequencing in a study of shared clonotypes between healthy human individuals (dated by TCRdb to about 2020). The study in broad terms: Three men and two women, aged 18 to 49 years, made up the cohort. To estimate repertoire size and how much clonotypes are shared between individuals, the study performed deep sequencing of blood TCR repertoires from a handful of healthy adults. Per donor, three plates each were used for CD4 naive and CD4 memory, two for CD8 naive, and one for CD8 memory. Leukapheresis yielded between about 0.94 and 10 billion PBMCs per donor. Different laboratories and diverse techniques were used to prepare libraries and sequence TCR repertoires, to increase sequencing depth and limit assay-specific biases.

CD8 naive samples consisted of CD45RO-negative cells that were positively selected for CCR7, yielding a CD45RA+CCR7+ population without TemRA cells. The donors were healthy, HIV-negative adults with no recently reported acute infections or vaccinations. Only Caucasian adults living in Nashville, Tennessee, USA were represented among the donors. After blood collection by leukapheresis, PBMCs were isolated using Ficoll-Histopaque density gradient centrifugation and then cryopreserved in the vapor phase of liquid nitrogen. Analytical flow cytometry was used to check the purity and quantity of each magnetically sorted T cell population. From each sorted fraction, genomic DNA was isolated and quantified by UV absorbance on a Nanodrop 2000c. The full study reports these points: Pairwise subsampling indicated that sequencing depth was expected to affect the degree of clonotype sharing among donors. When a few donors were compared, the shared fraction of clonotypes was around 5.1% for naive CD4, roughly 3.4% for naive CD8, 2% to 2.5% for memory CD4, and about 0.36% for memory CD8. Because the study included only a small number of donors, the genetic and exposure-history diversity represented was limited. Naive subsets generally had larger estimated clonotype richness than memory subsets. Incomplete sequencing was indicated by rarefaction of sorted-subset datasets, despite the large sequencing depth. Sampling was limited to blood, and TCR repertoires in tissue likely differ from TCR repertoires in blood. Compared with non-shared clonotypes, clonotypes shared by all four sorted-subset donors had higher generation probabilities.

TCR CDR3 regions were amplified from genomic DNA by multiplex PCR using the deep immunoSEQ assay. Extracted genomic DNA from each cell subset was spread evenly across all wells of several immunoSEQ 96-well plates, with each plate serving as a replicate. For sorted subsets, each replicate PCR was loaded with 200 ng genomic DNA, equivalent to 30,000 to 35,000 T cell genomes. Purified libraries were measured with a Qubit 3.0 fluorometer, size-checked on a Bioanalyzer 2100, and measured again with the KAPA Library Quantification kit. A separate single-read 150-cycle Illumina NextSeq 550 flow cell was used to sequence each immunoSEQ 96-well plate. The study's own analysis went as follows. Because only junctional sequences without quality scores were contained in the immunoSEQ output, filtering matching that applied to full-length reads could not be performed. To assign V/J genes and CDR3, sequences were annotated using PyIR, a Python wrapper for IgBLAST v1.9, with IMGT germline references. Reads with weak V/J assignments (E-value above 1e-6), missing CDR3, stop codons, out-of-frame junctions, or ambiguous translated residues were removed. V3J clonotypes were defined as sequences sharing an identical inferred V gene, J gene, and CDR3 amino acid sequence. Percentage overlap between repertoires was computed as shared unique clonotypes divided by the size of the smaller repertoire. Repertoire richness was assessed with RTK rarefaction, the Chao1 estimator, and Recon v2.1 estimates of unobserved clonotypes. For all TCRbeta clonotypes obtained by the gDNA method from a few donors, generation probabilities were computed with OLGA. This is the immuneACCESS table as TCRdb keeps it, with only in-frame sequences that have V and J called. A part of the clones is gone; compared with another copy, unresolved V genes explain less than half, and the rest is unexplained. The DNA gave D and trimming, while V, J and clone size come from that table. Here the sample has about 2.1 million clones; 85% to 95% occur a single time. 1.5% to 2% of the sample goes to the ten largest clones.

This clone has only one observation. What this receptor recognizes is not known. It has no much larger one-base neighbor in the sample; base qualities were not kept. Sample: naive CD8+ T cells from PBMCs. The cell subset or site label, read with the paper, signifies: CD45RA+CCR7+. This TCR came from a man between 18 and 29 years old in good health. Some clones in this sample may be carry-over from other donors' samples.

The CDR3 has the sequence CASSLRADFYEQYF. The sequence in DNA is TGCGCCAGCAGCTTGCGGGCGGATTTCTACGAGCAGTACTTC. The V and J segments used are TRBV5-1 and TRBJ2-7; the D gene is not confidently resolved. V is clipped by 1 base and J by 3 bases, and the sequence between their germline boundaries is 11 bases long. Taken from the germline V gene, the CDR1 and CDR2 loops are SGHRS and YFSETQ. The CDR3 contains 14 residues, cysteine and phenylalanine counted. CDR3 DNA is the only sequence kept; it has 42 bases, read in frame from the first base.